This is a list of T cell receptor beta chains from one sample in a study of T-cell reconstitution after alpha-beta-depleted transplantation in children. TCRdb re-called the PCR reads through MiXCR, storing one row per CDR3 protein. Altogether about 830,000 distinct CDR3 sequences are present, approximately 15% being singletons, with the ten largest covering under 6%. The source was PBMCs, mostly from graft donor cells, collected 360 days after TCRalphabeta/CD19-depleted stem cell transplant. The receptors shown here come from a male patient between 10 and 17 years old who had a stem cell transplant for acute lymphoblastic leukemia, so the T cells may come from the graft donor. CDR3s include the opening cysteine and the closing phenylalanine or tryptophan. The order of the fields is D gene, V gene, J gene, clone size, CDR3 protein, CDR3 DNA. The D gene is left open where the match is weak. Only some rows state a clone size, as once, few, many or a class for expanded clones.

d_call: .; v_call: TRBV7-9; j_call: TRBJ2-7; clone_size: few; cdr3_aa: CASRKEAEQYF; cdr3_nt: TGTGCCAGCAGAAAGGAGGCCGAGCAGTACTTC
d_call: TRBD2; v_call: TRBV19; j_call: TRBJ2-1; clone_size: .; cdr3_aa: CASSRTSGRGSSYNEQFF; cdr3_nt: TGTGCCAGTAGTCGGACTAGCGGGAGGGGGAGCTCCTACAATGAGCAGTTCTTC
d_call: .; v_call: TRBV11-2; j_call: TRBJ1-5; clone_size: many; cdr3_aa: CASSLWGVGQPQHF; cdr3_nt: TGTGCCAGCAGCTTATGGGGGGTTGGACAGCCCCAGCATTTT
d_call: TRBD1; v_call: TRBV27; j_call: TRBJ1-1; clone_size: few; cdr3_aa: CASSSNRGVNTEAFF; cdr3_nt: TGTGCCAGCAGTAGCAACAGGGGGGTGAACACTGAAGCTTTCTTT
d_call: .; v_call: TRBV12-3/TRBV12-4; j_call: TRBJ2-5; clone_size: few; cdr3_aa: CASKVTREETQYF; cdr3_nt: TGTGCCAGCAAAGTAACGAGAGAAGAGACCCAGTACTTC
d_call: .; v_call: TRBV7-9; j_call: TRBJ1-2; clone_size: .; cdr3_aa: CASSLAGEASGEGYTF; cdr3_nt: TGTGCCAGCAGCTTAGCCGGGGAGGCCTCCGGTGAAGGCTACACCTTC
d_call: .; v_call: TRBV11-2; j_call: TRBJ2-1; clone_size: few; cdr3_aa: CASSFTGGVYNEQFF; cdr3_nt: TGTGCCAGCAGCTTCACAGGAGGGGTATACAATGAGCAGTTCTTC
d_call: .; v_call: TRBV2; j_call: TRBJ2-5; clone_size: .; cdr3_aa: CASSVGPTREETQYF; cdr3_nt: TGTGCCAGCAGTGTCGGGCCGACGAGGGAGGAGACCCAGTACTTC
d_call: TRBD2; v_call: TRBV13; j_call: TRBJ2-3; clone_size: .; cdr3_aa: CASTTRGATTDTQYF; cdr3_nt: TGTGCCAGCACCACGCGGGGGGCGACGACAGATACGCAGTATTTT
d_call: .; v_call: TRBV5-1; j_call: TRBJ2-3; clone_size: .; cdr3_aa: CASSQQRASTDTQYF; cdr3_nt: TGCGCCAGCAGCCAACAGCGGGCTAGCACAGATACGCAGTATTTT
d_call: .; v_call: TRBV10-3; j_call: TRBJ2-5; clone_size: few; cdr3_aa: CAISESVVGGETQYF; cdr3_nt: TGTGCCATCAGTGAGTCTGTGGTTGGAGGAGAGACCCAGTACTTC
d_call: TRBD2; v_call: TRBV7-9; j_call: TRBJ2-1; clone_size: few; cdr3_aa: CASSFVSGRLREQFF; cdr3_nt: TGTGCCAGCAGCTTCGTAAGCGGGAGGCTACGTGAGCAGTTCTTC
d_call: .; v_call: TRBV5-1; j_call: TRBJ1-1; clone_size: .; cdr3_aa: CASSLVATGRMNTEAFF; cdr3_nt: TGCGCCAGCAGCTTGGTCGCTACAGGGCGGATGAACACTGAAGCTTTCTTT
d_call: .; v_call: TRBV27; j_call: TRBJ2-7; clone_size: many; cdr3_aa: CASSLYGEQYF; cdr3_nt: TGTGCCAGCAGTTTATATGGCGAGCAGTACTTC
d_call: .; v_call: TRBV10-3; j_call: TRBJ1-4; clone_size: .; cdr3_aa: CAISGTVEKLFF; cdr3_nt: TGTGCCATCAGTGGGACAGTTGAAAAACTGTTTTTT
d_call: .; v_call: TRBV20-1; j_call: TRBJ2-1; clone_size: few; cdr3_aa: CSAWGHEQFF; cdr3_nt: TGCAGTGCGTGGGGGCATGAGCAGTTCTTC
d_call: TRBD2; v_call: TRBV7-2; j_call: TRBJ2-1; clone_size: few; cdr3_aa: CASSYHGLAGLNEQFF; cdr3_nt: TGTGCCAGCAGCTACCATGGACTAGCGGGACTCAATGAGCAGTTCTTC
d_call: TRBD2; v_call: TRBV6-5; j_call: TRBJ2-3; clone_size: .; cdr3_aa: CASSLSLVGRGTDTQYF; cdr3_nt: TGTGCCAGCAGTTTATCCCTGGTAGGGAGGGGCACAGATACGCAGTATTTT
d_call: .; v_call: TRBV7-6; j_call: TRBJ2-7; clone_size: few; cdr3_aa: CASSLEWASSGEQYF; cdr3_nt: TGTGCCAGCAGCTTAGAATGGGCCAGCTCGGGCGAGCAGTACTTC
d_call: TRBD2; v_call: TRBV2; j_call: TRBJ2-1; clone_size: .; cdr3_aa: CAGFATSGRVSSYNEQFF; cdr3_nt: TGTGCCGGATTTGCGACTAGCGGGAGGGTGAGCTCCTACAATGAGCAGTTCTTC